Below are 20 T cell receptor beta chains sequenced from a single sample in a study of sequential checkpoint blockade in melanoma. Documented treatment: randomized to nivolumab then ipilimumab (arm A) or the reverse (arm B). Sequenced by immunoSEQ multiplex PCR; TCRdb stores in-frame clones only, minus some. The repertoire holds tens of thousands of clones, with less than 90% as singletons. Sample: CD8+ T cells sorted from blood (inferred from file names), taken from a patient given nivolumab and ipilimumab in sequence. These receptors were collected from a human donor with melanoma.

The sample holds a few counts of this clone. The genes are TRBV6-5 and TRBJ2-1, with a weak D call TRBD2 (6 bases). The CDR3 has 13 amino acids. Per the germline V gene, CDR1 is MNHEY and CDR2 is SVGAGI. V dropped 2 bases and J dropped 11 bases, with 13 bases sitting between them. CDR3 in amino acids: CASSYGAEGQQFF. CDR3 nucleotide sequence: TGTGCCAGCAGTTACGGCGCGGAGGGGCAGCAGTTCTTC.

The chain carries TRBV5-4 and TRBJ1-4, with 9 positions matching TRBD1. This CDR3 spans 14 amino acids. CDR1 and CDR2 from the germline V gene are SGHNT and YYREEE (reference sequence). The V segment lost 4 bases and the J segment 8 bases; nucleotides outside the gene matches: 6. The CDR3 DNA reads TGTGCCAGCAGCCCCGGACAGGGGTTCGAAAAACTGTTTTTT. Its protein product is CASSPGQGFEKLFF.

This clone was seen once. This chain joins TRBV13 and TRBJ2-2; 8 nucleotides agree with TRBD1. The length of the CDR3 is 15 residues. The germline CDR1 and CDR2 sequences are PRHDT and FYEKMQ (reference sequence). Trimming took 4 bases from V and 2 from J; bases not matched to a gene: 3. The CDR3 region has the DNA TGTGCCAGCAGCTACAGGGGGGCAAACACCGGGGAGCTGTTTTTT. This translates into CASSYRGANTGELFF.

This chain uses TRBV5-1 with TRBJ1-3; D unclear. Germline lookup yields CDR1 SGHRS and CDR2 YFSETQ. Trimming removed 0 bases from V and 8 bases from J, with 12 bases in between. This CDR3 contains 14 residues. CDR3 nucleotides: TGCGCCAGCAGCTTGGACAGTTTGTCAGACACCATATATTTT. Its translation is CASSLDSLSDTIYF.

Only one count was recorded for this clone. V gene TRBV11-2 combines with J gene TRBJ2-1; D is unresolved. V was clipped by 0 bases and J by 0 bases, with 6 bases between them. The CDR3 spans 15 residues. Per the germline V gene, CDR1 is SGHAT and CDR2 is FQNNGV. The CDR3 DNA sequence: TGTGCCAGCAGCTTAGATCCGAGCTCCTACAATGAGCAGTTCTTC. It is translated as CASSLDPSSYNEQFF.

This clone was detected once. The chain combines TRBV7-9 with TRBJ2-2; 10 positions agree with TRBD2. This CDR3 comprises 17 residues. CDR1 is SEHNR, CDR2 FQNEAQ, per germline (reference sequence). V lost 5 bases to trimming and J lost 5 bases; unmatched junction nucleotides: 11. The CDR3 DNA is TGTGCCAGCAGCCCACCCAGCGGGAGGGTGATTACCGGGGAGCTGTTTTTT. Translation: CASSPPSGRVITGELFF. Using reference TRBV7-9 and TRBJ2-2 for the parts outside the CDR3, the full variable domain is DTGVSQNPRHKITKRGQNVTFRCDPISEHNRLYWYRQTLGQGPEFLTYFQNEAQLEKSRLLSDRFSAERPKGSFSTLEIQRTEQGDSAMYLCASSPPSGRVITGELFFGEGSRLTVL.

The V call is TRBV4-1, the J call TRBJ1-2; D ambiguous. The V and J ends lost 2 bases and 4 bases respectively, with 11 bases between them. This CDR3 comprises 14 residues. CDR1 and CDR2 from the germline V gene are MGHRA and YSYEKL. CDR3 coding DNA: TGCGCCAGCAGCCAACTTGACGGAGTCTATGGCTACACCTTC. It specifies CASSQLDGVYGYTF.

This clone appeared a few times. The V call is TRBV7-9, the J call TRBJ1-2; D is unclear. Germline V lookup: CDR1 SEHNR, CDR2 FQNEAQ (reference sequence). Deletions cut 5 bases from V and 8 bases from J, with 15 bases between. CDR3 size: 13 residues. In nucleotides, the CDR3 is TGTGCCAGCAGCCCACCCGGGGAGCCAGGCTACACCTTC. It yields the protein CASSPPGEPGYTF.

The CDR3 DNA sequence: TGTGCCAGCAGCCCGACAGGGACCGAGAACACTGAAGCTTTCTTT. Its protein product is CASSPTGTENTEAFF. This rearrangement joins TRBV7-9 to TRBJ1-1; 7 bases align to TRBD1. The CDR3 extends over 15 amino acids. Germline CDR1 is SEHNR and CDR2 is FQNEAQ (reference sequence). J lost 1 base, V lost 5 bases, and 7 bases had no gene match.

The chain has TRBV3-1 (or the pseudogene TRBV3-2) and TRBJ2-7, with a possible D match to TRBD1 (5 bases). The CDR3 length is 8 residues. Germline CDR1 reads LGHDT; CDR2 reads YNNKEL (reference sequence). CDR3 protein: CASNRAGV. The CDR3 DNA is TGTGCCAGCAACCGGGCAGGGGTC.

The chain joins TRBV25-1 to TRBJ2-1, with D possibly being TRBD2 (6 bases). This CDR3 has 14 residues. The V end was cut by 3 bases, the J end by 10 bases, with 16 bases between. Germline V gene sequence: CDR1 MGHDK, CDR2 SYGVNS. CDR3 sequence (DNA): TGTGCCAGCAGTGAGGAGGGGTACAAGGGGGAGCAGTTCTTC. This codes for CASSEEGYKGEQFF.

The V gene is TRBV19, the J gene TRBJ1-1; D unclear. This CDR3 region has 14 residues. The germline V gene has CDR1 LNHDA and CDR2 SQIVND (reference sequence). V lost 6 bases, J lost 8 bases, and 19 bases lay in between. The CDR3 coding sequence is TGTGCCAGTAGCCTATTGTCAGGCCCTGTGGAAGCTTTCTTT. Its translation is CASSLLSGPVEAFF.

The rearrangement links TRBV4-1 to TRBJ1-5; no clear D gene. CDR3 size: 14 residues. The germline CDR1 and CDR2 sequences are MGHRA and YSYEKL. Trimming took 6 bases from V and 0 from J, leaving 9 bases between them. CDR3 nucleotide sequence: TGCGCCAGCAGTCGGGGTCTTAGCAATCAGCCCCAGCATTTT. Translated, it gives CASSRGLSNQPQHF.

Notes on this clone: An end of the junction differs from the germline gene, which may be a read error. The chain is built from TRBV7-7 and TRBJ2-5; tentatively, D is TRBD2 (6 bases). The germline V gene encodes CDR1 SSHAT and CDR2 FNYEAQ (reference sequence). The CDR3 extends over 15 amino acids. The CDR3 loop reads CASSLAAAPRETQYF. In nucleotides, the CDR3 is TGTGCTAGCAGCTTAGCGGCGGCACCGCGAGAGACCCAGTACTTC. Drawing the rest from reference TRBV7-7 and TRBJ2-5, the complete variable domain is GAGVSQSPRYKVTKRGQDVTLRCDPISSHATLYWYQQALGQGPEFLTYFNYEAQPDKSGLPSDRFSAERPEGSISTLTIQRTEQRDSAMYRCASSLAAAPRETQYFGPGTRLLVL.

The chain has TRBV12-5 and TRBJ2-3; 11 bases match TRBD1. The CDR3 covers 17 residues. From germline, CDR1 is LGHNT and CDR2 FRNRAP. The trim removed 2 bases at V and 4 bases at J, leaving 8 bases unmatched. CDR3 in amino acids: CASGLPPGQGESDTQYF. DNA of the CDR3: TGTGCTAGTGGTTTGCCACCGGGACAGGGGGAATCAGATACGCAGTATTTT.

This sequence joins TRBV15 and TRBJ2-5, with D possibly being TRBD2 (6 bases). Trimming took off 0 bases at V and 5 bases at J, with 10 bases between the two ends. The CDR3 totals 14 residues. Germline CDR1 is LNHNV and CDR2 is YYDKDF (reference sequence). CDR3 in amino acids: CATSREGGGETQYF. CDR3 bases: TGTGCCACCAGCAGAGAGGGGGGTGGGGAGACCCAGTACTTC.

V gene TRBV27 combines with J gene TRBJ1-5, with a tentative D call TRBD1 (5 bases). The CDR3 has 15 amino acids. Deletions cut 7 bases from V and 5 bases from J, with 18 bases between. Germline V gene lookup returns CDR1 MNHEY and CDR2 SMNVEV (reference sequence). The CDR3 sequence is CASKPSGLGDQPQHF. DNA of the CDR3: TGTGCCAGCAAGCCGTCAGGGTTAGGCGATCAGCCCCAGCATTTT.

The chain is built from TRBV9 and TRBJ2-5; 7 bases align to TRBD1. J gave up 5 bases and V 3 bases, and 10 bases lay outside the gene matches. In germline, CDR1 is SGDLS, CDR2 YYNGEE. This CDR3 is built from 15 residues. The CDR3 DNA follows: TGTGCCAGCAGCGCACGGACAGGAAGTCAGGAGACCCAGTACTTC. This sequence encodes CASSARTGSQETQYF.

The J gene is TRBJ1-2, the V gene TRBV6-1; TRBD1 might be the D (6 bases). CDR1 is MNHNS, CDR2 SASEGT, per germline. Trimming left V 5 bases short and J 7 bases short, with 11 bases between. The CDR3 extends over 12 amino acids. The CDR3 nucleotides read TGTGCCAGCAGTCCAGGGGCAGCTGGCTACACCTTC. Translating gives CASSPGAAGYTF.

The chain recombines TRBV27 with TRBJ1-2; 10 bases match TRBD1. The CDR3 extends over 15 amino acids. V gave up 2 bases and J gave up 2 bases; unmatched junction bases: 2. Germline CDR1 reads MNHEY; CDR2 reads SMNVEV (reference sequence). The CDR3 nucleotides are TGTGCCAGCAGTTTAATGGGACAGGGGAACTATGGCTACACCTTC. Its protein is CASSLMGQGNYGYTF.